Listed here is a single T cell receptor beta chain. Its recognized antigen is unknown. No base qualities exist here, and no much larger clone lies one base off it. Libraries were made using the immunoSEQ multiplex PCR assay. The table comes from immuneACCESS by way of TCRdb, which keeps in-frame sequences with V and J called. Part of the clones is missing from these tables; in studies checked, under half for an unresolved V gene and the rest for unknown reasons. In this sample the table shows fewer than 150,000 clones, 91% of which occur a single time. 7.8% of the sample lies in the top ten. V loses 7 bases at its end and J loses 6 bases; junction bases beyond the gene matches: 6. From the germline V gene (reference sequence), CDR1 is MNHEY and CDR2 is SMNVEV. CDR3 length: 13 amino acids, cysteine to phenylalanine. Just the 39-base CDR3 DNA is kept, in frame starting at base 1. The data were taken from a study of control samples from healthy donors and cancer patients (dated by TCRdb to about 2020).

The V and J segments used are TRBV27 and TRBJ2-3; 8 bases in the junction line up with TRBD2. The source material was blood. This TCR came from a woman under 30 in good health. CDR3 protein: CASNEAGADTQYF. The nucleotide sequence is TGTGCCAGCAACGAAGCGGGAGCTGATACGCAGTATTTT.